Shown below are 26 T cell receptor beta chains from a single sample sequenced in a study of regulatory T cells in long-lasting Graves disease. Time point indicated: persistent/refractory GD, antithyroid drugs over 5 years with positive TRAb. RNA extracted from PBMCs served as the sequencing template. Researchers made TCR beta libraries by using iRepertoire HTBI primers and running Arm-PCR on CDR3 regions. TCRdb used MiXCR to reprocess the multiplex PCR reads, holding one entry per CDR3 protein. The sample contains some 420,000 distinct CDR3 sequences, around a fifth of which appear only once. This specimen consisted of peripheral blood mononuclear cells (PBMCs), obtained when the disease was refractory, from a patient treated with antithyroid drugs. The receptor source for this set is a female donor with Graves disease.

The CDR3 sequence: CASSYSRTGSEAFF. CDR3 coding DNA: TGTGCCAGCAGTTACTCGAGGACAGGCTCTGAAGCTTTCTTT. V is TRBV6-5 and J is TRBJ1-1; 7 nucleotides agree with TRBD1. Germline lookup yields CDR1 MNHEY and CDR2 SVGAGI. There are 14 residues in the CDR3. The trim removed 0 bases at V and 6 bases at J, leaving 4 bases unmatched.

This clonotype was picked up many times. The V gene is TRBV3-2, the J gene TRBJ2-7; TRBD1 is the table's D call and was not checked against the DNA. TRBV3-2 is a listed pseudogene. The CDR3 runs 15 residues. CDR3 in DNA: TGTGCCAGCAGCCAAGATGATCACAGGCCCTACGAGCAGTACTTC. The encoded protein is CASSQDDHRPYEQYF.

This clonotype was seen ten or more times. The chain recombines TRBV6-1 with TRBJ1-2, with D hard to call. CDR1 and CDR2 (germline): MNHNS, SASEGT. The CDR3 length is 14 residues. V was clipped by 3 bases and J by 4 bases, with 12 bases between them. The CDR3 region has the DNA TGTGCCAGCAGTGAGAGCGACGTTGGCTATGGCTACACCTTC. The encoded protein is CASSESDVGYGYTF.

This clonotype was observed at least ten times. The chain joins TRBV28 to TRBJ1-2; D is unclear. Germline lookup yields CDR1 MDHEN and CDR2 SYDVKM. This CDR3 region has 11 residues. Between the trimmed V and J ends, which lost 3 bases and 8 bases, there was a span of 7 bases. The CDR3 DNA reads TGTGCCAGCAGTTTGGGTGCGGGCTACACCTTC. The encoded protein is CASSLGAGYTF.

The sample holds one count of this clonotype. The CDR3 region has the DNA TGCAGTGCTAGAGCCATAGCGGGAGGCCGCTACGAGCAGTACTTC. Protein: CSARAIAGGRYEQYF. The rearrangement joins TRBV20-1 to TRBJ2-7; 10 bases match TRBD2. The CDR3 has 15 residues. Trimming removed 1 base from V and 3 bases from J; junction bases left unmatched: 6. Per the germline V gene, CDR1 is DFQATT and CDR2 is SNEGSKA (reference sequence).

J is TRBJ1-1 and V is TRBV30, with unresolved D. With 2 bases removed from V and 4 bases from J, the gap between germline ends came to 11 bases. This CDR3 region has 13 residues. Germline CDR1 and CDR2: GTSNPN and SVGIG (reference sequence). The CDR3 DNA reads TGTGCCTGGAGTAGTTCGCGAAGCACTGAAGCTTTCTTT. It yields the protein CAWSSSRSTEAFF.

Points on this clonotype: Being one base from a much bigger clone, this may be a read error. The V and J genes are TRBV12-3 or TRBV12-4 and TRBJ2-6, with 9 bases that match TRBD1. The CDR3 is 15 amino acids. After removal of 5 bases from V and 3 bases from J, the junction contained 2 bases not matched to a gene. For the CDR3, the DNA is TGTGCCAGCAGTCGGGACAGGGATGGGGCCAACGTCCTGACTTTC. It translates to CASSRDRDGANVLTF.

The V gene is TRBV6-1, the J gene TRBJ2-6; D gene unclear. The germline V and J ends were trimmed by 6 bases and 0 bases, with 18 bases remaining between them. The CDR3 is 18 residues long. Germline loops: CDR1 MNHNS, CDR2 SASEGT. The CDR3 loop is CASRTLAAYFSGANVLTF. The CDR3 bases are TGTGCCAGCAGGACTTTAGCAGCGTATTTCTCTGGGGCCAACGTCCTGACTTTC.

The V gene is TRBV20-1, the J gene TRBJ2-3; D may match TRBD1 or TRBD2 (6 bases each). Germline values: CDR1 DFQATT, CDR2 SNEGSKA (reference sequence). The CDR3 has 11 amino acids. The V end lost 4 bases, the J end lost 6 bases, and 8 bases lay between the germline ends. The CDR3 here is CSAIGGDTQYF. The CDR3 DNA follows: TGCAGTGCTATCGGGGGCGATACGCAGTATTTT.

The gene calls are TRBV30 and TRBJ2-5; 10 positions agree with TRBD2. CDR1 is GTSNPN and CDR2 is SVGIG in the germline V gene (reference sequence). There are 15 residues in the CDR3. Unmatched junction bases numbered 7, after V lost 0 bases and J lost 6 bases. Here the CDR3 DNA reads TGTGCCTGGAGTGTACGAGCGGGGGGGCGAAAGACCCAGTACTTC. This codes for CAWSVRAGGRKTQYF.

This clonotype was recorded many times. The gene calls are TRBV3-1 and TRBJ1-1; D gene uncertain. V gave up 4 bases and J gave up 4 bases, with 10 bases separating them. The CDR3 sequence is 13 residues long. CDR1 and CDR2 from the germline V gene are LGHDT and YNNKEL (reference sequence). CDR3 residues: CASSLSTGTEAFF. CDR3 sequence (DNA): TGTGCCAGCAGCCTCTCCACTGGCACTGAAGCTTTCTTT.

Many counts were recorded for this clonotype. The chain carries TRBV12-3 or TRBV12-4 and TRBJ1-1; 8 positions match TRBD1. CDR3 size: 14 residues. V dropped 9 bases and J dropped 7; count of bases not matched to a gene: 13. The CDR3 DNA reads TGTGCCAGTTCTACTGACAGGGGAAGGGGTGAAGCTTTCTTT. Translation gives CASSTDRGRGEAFF.

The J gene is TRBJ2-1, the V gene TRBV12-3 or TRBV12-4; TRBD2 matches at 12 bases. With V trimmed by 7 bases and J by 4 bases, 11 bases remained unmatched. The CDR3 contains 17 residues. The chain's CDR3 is CASNGLAGTSRYNEQFF. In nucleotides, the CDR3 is TGTGCCAGCAACGGACTAGCGGGAACCTCGCGTTACAATGAGCAGTTCTTC.

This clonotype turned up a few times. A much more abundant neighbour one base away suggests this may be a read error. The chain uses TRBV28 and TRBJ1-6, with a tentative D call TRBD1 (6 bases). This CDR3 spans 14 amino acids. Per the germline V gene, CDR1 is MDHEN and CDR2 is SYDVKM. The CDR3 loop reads CASRGATYNPPLHF. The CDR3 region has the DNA TGTGCCAGCAGGGGGGCAACCTATAATCCACCCCTCCACTTT. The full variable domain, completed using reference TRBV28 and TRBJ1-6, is DVKVTQSSRYLVKRTGEKVFLECVQDMDHENMFWYRQDPGLGLRLIYFSYDVKMKEKGDIPEGYSVSREKKERFSLILESASTNQTSMYLCASRGATYNPPLHFGNGTRLTVT.

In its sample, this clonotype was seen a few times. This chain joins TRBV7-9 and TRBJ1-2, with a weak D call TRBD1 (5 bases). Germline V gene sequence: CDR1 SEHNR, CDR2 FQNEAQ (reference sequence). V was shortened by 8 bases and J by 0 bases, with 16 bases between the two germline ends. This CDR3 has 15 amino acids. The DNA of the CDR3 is TGTGCCAGCCGGAGTCGGGACCAGGCTAACTATGGCTACACCTTC. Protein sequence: CASRSRDQANYGYTF.

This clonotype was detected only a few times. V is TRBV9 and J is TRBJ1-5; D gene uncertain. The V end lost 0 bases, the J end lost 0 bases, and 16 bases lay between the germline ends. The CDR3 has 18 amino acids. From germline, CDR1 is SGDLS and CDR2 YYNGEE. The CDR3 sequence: CASSVGVRESISNQPQHF. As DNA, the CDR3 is TGTGCCAGCAGCGTAGGGGTCCGAGAGTCAATTAGCAATCAGCCCCAGCATTTT. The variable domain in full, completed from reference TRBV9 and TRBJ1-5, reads DSGVTQTPKHLITATGQRVTLRCSPRSGDLSVYWYQQSLDQGLQFLIQYYNGEERAKGNILERFSAQQFPDLHSELNLSSLELGDSALYFCASSVGVRESISNQPQHFGDGTRLSIL.

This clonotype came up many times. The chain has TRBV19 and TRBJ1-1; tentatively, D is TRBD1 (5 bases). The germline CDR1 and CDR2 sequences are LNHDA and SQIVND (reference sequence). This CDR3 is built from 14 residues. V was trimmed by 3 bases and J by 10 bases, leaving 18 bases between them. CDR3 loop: CASSIGTEGSGAFF. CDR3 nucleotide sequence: TGTGCCAGTAGTATTGGGACGGAGGGAAGCGGAGCTTTCTTT.

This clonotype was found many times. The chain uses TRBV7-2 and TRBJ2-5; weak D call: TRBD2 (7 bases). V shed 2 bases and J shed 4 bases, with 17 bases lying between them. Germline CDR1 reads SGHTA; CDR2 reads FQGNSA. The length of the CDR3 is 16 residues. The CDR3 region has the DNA TGTGCCAGCAGCTTAAATGGGGCGGGGGCTCGAGAGACCCAGTACTTC. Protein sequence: CASSLNGAGARETQYF.

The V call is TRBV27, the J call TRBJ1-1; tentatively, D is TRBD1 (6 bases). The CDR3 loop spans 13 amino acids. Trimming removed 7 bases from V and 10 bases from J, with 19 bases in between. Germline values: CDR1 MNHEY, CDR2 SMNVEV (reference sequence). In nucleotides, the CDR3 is TGTGCCAGCAAGGGGGGGGTCTACAATTTAGCTTTCTTT. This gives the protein CASKGGVYNLAFF.

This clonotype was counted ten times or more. The CDR3 coding sequence is TGTGCCATCAGTGCTAGCGGAGCGCTAACGGGTGAGCAGTACTTC. As protein: CAISASGALTGEQYF. V usage is TRBV10-3 and J usage is TRBJ2-7; TRBD2 agrees at 7 bases. The V gene end was trimmed by 4 bases and the J gene end by 7 bases; junction bases not matched to a gene: 13. Germline CDR1 ENHRY, CDR2 SYGVKD. The CDR3 loop spans 15 amino acids.

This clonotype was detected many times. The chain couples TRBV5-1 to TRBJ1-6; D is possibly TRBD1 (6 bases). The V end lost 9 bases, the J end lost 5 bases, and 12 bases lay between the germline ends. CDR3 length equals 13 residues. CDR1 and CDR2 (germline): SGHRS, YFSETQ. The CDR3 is CAIDGQNNSPLHF. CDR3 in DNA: TGCGCCATCGACGGACAGAATAATTCACCCCTCCACTTT.

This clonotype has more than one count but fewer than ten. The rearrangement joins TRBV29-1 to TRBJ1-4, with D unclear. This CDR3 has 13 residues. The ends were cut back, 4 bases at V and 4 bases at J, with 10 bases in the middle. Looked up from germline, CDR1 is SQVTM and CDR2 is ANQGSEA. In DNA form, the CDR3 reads TGCAGCGTTGCCCCGGACGGTAATGAAAAACTGTTTTTT. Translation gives CSVAPDGNEKLFF.

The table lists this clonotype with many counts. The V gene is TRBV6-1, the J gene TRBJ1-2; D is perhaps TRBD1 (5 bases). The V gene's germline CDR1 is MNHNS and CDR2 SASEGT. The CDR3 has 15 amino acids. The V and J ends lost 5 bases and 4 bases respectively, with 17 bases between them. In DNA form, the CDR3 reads TGTGCCAGCAGTCCCTCCTGGCAGGGCGTCTATGGCTACACCTTC. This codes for CASSPSWQGVYGYTF.

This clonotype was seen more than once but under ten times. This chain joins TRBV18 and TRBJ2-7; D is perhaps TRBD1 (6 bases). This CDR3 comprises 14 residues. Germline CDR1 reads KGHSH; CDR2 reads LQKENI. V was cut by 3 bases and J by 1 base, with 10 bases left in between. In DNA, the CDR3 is TGTGCCAGCTCACCGCGGACAGAATCCTACGAGCAGTACTTC. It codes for CASSPRTESYEQYF.

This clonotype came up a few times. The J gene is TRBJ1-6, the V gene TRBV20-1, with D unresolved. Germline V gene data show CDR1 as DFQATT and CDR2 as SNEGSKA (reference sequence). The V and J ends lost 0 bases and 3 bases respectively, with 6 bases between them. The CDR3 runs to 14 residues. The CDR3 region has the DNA TGCAGTGCTAGAGATAAGGGCTATAATTCACCCCTCCACTTT. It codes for CSARDKGYNSPLHF.

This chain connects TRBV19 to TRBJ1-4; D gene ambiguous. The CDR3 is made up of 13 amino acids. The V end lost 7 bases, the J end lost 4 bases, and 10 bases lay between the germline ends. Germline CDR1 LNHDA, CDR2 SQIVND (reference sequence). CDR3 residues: CASKRLSNEKLFF. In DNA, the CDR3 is TGTGCCAGTAAAAGACTGAGTAATGAAAAACTGTTTTTT.